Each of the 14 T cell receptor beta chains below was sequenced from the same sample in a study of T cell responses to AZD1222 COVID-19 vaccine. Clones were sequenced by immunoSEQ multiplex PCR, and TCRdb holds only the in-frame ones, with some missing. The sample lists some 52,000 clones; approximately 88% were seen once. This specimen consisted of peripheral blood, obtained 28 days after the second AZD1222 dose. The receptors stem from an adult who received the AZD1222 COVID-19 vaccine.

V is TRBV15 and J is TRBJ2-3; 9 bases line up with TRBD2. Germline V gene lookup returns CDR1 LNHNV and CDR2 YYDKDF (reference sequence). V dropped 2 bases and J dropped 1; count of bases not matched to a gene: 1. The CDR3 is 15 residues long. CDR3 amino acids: CATSRLAGRTDTQYF. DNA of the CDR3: TGTGCCACCAGCAGACTAGCGGGGCGCACAGATACGCAGTATTTT.

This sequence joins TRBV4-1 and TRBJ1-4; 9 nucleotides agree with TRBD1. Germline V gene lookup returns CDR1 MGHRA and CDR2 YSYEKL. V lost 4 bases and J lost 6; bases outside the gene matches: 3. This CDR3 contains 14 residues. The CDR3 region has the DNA TGCGCCAGCAGCCCCGGGACAGGGTATGAAAAACTGTTTTTT. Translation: CASSPGTGYEKLFF.

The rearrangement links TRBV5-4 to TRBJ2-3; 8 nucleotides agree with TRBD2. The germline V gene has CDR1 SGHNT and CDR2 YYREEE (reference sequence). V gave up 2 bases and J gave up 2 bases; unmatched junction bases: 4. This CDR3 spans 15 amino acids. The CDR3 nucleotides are TGTGCCAGCAGCTTACAAGCGGGAGCCACAGATACGCAGTATTTT. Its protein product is CASSLQAGATDTQYF. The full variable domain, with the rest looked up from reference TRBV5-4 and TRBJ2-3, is ETGVTQSPTHLIKTRGQQVTLRCSSQSGHNTVSWYQQALGQGPQFIFQYYREEENGRGNFPPRFSGLQFPNYSSELNVNALELDDSALYLCASSLQAGATDTQYFGPGTRLTVL.

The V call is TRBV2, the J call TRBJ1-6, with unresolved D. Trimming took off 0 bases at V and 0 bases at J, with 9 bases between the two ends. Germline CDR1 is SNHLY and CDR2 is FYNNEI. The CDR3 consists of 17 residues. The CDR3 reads CASSEAQLSSYNSPLHF. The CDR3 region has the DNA TGTGCCAGCAGTGAAGCGCAGTTGAGCTCCTATAATTCACCCCTCCACTTT.

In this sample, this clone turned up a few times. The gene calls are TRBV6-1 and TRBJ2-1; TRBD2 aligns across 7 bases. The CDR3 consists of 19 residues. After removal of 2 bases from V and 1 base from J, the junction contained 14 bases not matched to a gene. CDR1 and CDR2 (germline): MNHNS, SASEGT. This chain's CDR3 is CASSERLGGVSMSYNEQFF. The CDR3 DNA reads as TGTGCCAGCAGTGAACGATTGGGGGGGGTTAGTATGTCCTACAATGAGCAGTTCTTC.

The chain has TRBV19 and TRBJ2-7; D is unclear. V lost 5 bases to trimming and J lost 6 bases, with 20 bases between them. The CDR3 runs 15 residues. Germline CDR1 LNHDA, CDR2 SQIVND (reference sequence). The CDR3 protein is CASSPRRTKASEQYF. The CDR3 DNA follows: TGTGCCAGTAGTCCCCGAAGGACCAAAGCGTCCGAGCAGTACTTC.

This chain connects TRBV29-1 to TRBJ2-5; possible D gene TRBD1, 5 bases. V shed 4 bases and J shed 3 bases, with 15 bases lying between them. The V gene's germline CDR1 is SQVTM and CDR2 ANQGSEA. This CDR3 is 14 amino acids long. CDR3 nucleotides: TGCAGCGTTGTTAGGGGCCCGCAGAAAGAGACCCAGTACTTC. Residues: CSVVRGPQKETQYF.

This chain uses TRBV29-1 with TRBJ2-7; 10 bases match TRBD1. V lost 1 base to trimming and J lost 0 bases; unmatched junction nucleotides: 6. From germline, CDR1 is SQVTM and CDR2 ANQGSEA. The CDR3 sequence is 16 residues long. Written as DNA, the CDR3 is TGCAGCGTTGAAGGCCCGGACAGGGGGAACTCCTACGAGCAGTACTTC. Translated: CSVEGPDRGNSYEQYF.

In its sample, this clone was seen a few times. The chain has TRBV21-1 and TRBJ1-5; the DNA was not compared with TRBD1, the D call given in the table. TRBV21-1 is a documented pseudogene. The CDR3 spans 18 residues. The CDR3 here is CASSKVGRGRPCNQPQHF. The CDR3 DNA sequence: TGTGCCAGCAGCAAAGTGGGCAGGGGGCGCCCCTGCAATCAGCCCCAGCATTTT.

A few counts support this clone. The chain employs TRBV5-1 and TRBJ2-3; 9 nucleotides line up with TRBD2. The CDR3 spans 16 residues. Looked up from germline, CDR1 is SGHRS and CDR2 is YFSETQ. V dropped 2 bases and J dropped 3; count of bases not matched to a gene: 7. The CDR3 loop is CASSFLSGSLTDTQYF. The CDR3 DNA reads TGCGCCAGCAGCTTCCTTAGCGGGAGTTTAACAGATACGCAGTATTTT.

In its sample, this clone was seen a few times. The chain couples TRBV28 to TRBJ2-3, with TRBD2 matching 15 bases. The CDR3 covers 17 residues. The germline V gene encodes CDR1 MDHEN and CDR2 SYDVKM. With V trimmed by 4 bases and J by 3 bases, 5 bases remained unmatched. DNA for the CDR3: TGTGCCAGCAGTTCGTGGACTAGCGGGAGGGCAACAGATACGCAGTATTTT. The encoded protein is CASSSWTSGRATDTQYF.

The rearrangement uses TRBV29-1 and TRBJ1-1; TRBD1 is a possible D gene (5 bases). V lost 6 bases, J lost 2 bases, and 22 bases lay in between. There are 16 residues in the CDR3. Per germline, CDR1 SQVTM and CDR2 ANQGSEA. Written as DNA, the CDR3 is TGCAGCGTCGGACGCTACGGCAGGGAGACAAACACTGAAGCTTTCTTT. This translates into CSVGRYGRETNTEAFF.

The DNA of the CDR3 is TGTGCCAGCAGTTTAACAGGGGAGGGTTTGTCACCCCTCCACTTT. Its protein product is CASSLTGEGLSPLHF. This rearrangement joins TRBV28 to TRBJ1-6; TRBD1 matches at 7 bases. From germline, CDR1 is MDHEN and CDR2 SYDVKM. After removal of 2 bases from V and 10 bases from J, the junction contained 8 bases not matched to a gene. This CDR3 has 15 amino acids.

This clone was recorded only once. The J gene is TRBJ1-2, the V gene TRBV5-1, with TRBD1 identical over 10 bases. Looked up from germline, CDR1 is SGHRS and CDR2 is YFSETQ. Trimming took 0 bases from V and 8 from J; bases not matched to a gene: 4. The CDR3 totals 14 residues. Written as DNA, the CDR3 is TGCGCCAGCAGCTTGGGACAGGGGGCAGGAGGCTACACCTTC. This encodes CASSLGQGAGGYTF.